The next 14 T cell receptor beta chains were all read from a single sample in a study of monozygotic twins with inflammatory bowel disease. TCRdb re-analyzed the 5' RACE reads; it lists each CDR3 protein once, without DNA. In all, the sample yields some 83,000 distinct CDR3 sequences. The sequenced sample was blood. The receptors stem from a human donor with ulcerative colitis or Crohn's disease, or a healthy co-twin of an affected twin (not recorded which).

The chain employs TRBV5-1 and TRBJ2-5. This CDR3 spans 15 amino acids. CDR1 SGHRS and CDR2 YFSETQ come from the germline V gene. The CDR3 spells CASSLGVNPQETQYF.

Here the CDR3 reads CASSSDRPYEQYF. The chain combines TRBV6-1 with TRBJ2-7; TCRdb designates TRBD1, a call that cannot be tested without DNA. Germline CDR1 MNHNS, CDR2 SASEGT. This CDR3 region has 13 residues.

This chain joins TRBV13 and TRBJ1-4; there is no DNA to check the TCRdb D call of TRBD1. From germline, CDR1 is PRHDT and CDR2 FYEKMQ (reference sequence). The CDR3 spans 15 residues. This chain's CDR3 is CASSPSDRPGEKLFF.

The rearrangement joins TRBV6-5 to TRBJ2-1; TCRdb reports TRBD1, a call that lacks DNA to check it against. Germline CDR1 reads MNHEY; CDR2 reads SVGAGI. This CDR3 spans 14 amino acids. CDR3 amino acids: CASSYGQGQGEQFF.

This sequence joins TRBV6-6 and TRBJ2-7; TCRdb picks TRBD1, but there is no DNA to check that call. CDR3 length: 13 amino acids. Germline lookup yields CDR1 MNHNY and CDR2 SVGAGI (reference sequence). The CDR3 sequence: CASSYVPGYEQYF.

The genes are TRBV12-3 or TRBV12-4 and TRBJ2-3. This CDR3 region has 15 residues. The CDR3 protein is CASSFWSPSTDTQYF.

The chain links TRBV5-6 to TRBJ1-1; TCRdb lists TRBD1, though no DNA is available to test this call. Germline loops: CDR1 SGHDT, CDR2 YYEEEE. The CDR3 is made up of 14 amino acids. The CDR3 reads CASSLAPGVTEAFF.

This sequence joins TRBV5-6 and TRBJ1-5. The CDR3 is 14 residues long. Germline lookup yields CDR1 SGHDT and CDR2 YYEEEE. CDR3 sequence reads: CASNRAGPNQPQHF. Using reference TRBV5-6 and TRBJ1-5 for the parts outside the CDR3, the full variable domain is DAGVTQSPTHLIKTRGQQVTLRCSPKSGHDTVSWYQQALGQGPQFIFQYYEEEERQRGNFPDRFSGHQFPNYSSELNVNALLLGDSALYLCASNRAGPNQPQHFGDGTRLSIL.

The CDR3 loop is CSARTDYNSPLHF. The genes are TRBV20-1 and TRBJ1-6. The CDR3 length is 13 residues. In germline, CDR1 is DFQATT, CDR2 SNEGSKA (reference sequence).

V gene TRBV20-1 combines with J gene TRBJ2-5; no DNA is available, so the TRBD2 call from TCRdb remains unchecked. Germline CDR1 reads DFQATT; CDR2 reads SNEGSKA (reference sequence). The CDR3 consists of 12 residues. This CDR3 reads CSSLAGEETQYF.

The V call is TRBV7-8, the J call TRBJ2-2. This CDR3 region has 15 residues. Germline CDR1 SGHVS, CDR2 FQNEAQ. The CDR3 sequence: CASSLSASYTGELFF.

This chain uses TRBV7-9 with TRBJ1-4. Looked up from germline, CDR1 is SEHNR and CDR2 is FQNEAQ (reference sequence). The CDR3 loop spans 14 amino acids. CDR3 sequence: CASIRLSTNEKLFF.

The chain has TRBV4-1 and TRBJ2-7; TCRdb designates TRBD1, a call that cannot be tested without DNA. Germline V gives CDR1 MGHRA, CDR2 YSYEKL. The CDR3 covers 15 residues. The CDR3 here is CASGSVGTGNDEQYF.

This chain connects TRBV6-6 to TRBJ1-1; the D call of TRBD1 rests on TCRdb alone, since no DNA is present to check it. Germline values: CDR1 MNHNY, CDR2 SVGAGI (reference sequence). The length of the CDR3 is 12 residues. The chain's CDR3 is CASSYSRSGSTF.